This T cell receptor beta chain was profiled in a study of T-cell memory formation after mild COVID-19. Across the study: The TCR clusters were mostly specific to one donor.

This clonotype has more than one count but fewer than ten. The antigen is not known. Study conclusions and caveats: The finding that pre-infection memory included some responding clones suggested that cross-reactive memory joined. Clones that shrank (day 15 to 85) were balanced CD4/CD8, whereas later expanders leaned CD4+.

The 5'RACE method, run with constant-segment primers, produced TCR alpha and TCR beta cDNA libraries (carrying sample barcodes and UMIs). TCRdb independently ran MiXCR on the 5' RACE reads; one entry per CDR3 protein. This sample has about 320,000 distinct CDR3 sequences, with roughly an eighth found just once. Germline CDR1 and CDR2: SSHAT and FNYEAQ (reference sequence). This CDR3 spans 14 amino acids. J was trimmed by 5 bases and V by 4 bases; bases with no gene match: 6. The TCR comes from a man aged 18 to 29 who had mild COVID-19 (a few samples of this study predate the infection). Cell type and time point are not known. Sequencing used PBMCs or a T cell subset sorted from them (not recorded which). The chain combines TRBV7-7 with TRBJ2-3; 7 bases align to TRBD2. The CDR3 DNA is TGTGCCAGCAGCTGGAGGGAGGGCGAAGATACGCAGTATTTT. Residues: CASSWREGEDTQYF.